The 5 T cell receptor beta chains presented below share a single source sample, sequenced in a study of T cell repertoires in cytomegalovirus infection. MiXCR, applied by TCRdb to the reads, yields one record per CDR3 protein. The sample holds about 830,000 distinct CDR3 sequences; about 33% are singletons and the top ten take under 15%. Their antigens remain unidentified. The sample was cultured CD8+ T cells from PBMCs, taken from culture after CMV antigen stimulation. The source is a human donor in good health (CMV status not recorded). Some clones in this sample may be carry-over from other donors' samples.

V is TRBV6-6 and J is TRBJ2-5; the D gene is possibly TRBD1 (6 bases). CDR3 length: 14 amino acids. V dropped 4 bases and J dropped 0 bases, with 9 bases sitting between them. CDR1 is MNHNY, CDR2 SVGAGI, per germline (reference sequence). In DNA form, the CDR3 reads TGTGCCAGCAGTTCTCGACAGGACCAAGAGACCCAGTACTTC. Its translation: CASSSRQDQETQYF.

Comment on this clonotype: A much larger clone differs by one base, so this may be a read error. The rearrangement uses TRBV5-1 and TRBJ2-1, with 9 nucleotides matching TRBD1. CDR1 SGHRS and CDR2 YFSETQ come from the germline V gene. This CDR3 region has 15 residues. V was pared by 5 bases and J by 6 bases, with 9 bases of the junction left unmatched. The CDR3 DNA follows: TGCGCCAGCAGGATAACAGGGGGCTTCGTCAATGAGCAGTTCTTC. It is translated as CASRITGGFVNEQFF.

The chain's CDR3 is CATSYSGHTGELFF. CDR3 bases: TGTGCCACCAGTTACAGTGGACACACCGGGGAGCTGTTTTTT. This chain links TRBV24-1 with TRBJ2-2; D unclear. The CDR3 totals 14 residues. Trimming pared 6 bases from V and 3 bases from J, leaving 10 bases between. Germline V gene data show CDR1 as KGHDR and CDR2 as SFDVKD.

The gene calls are TRBV27 and TRBJ1-1, with D perhaps TRBD1 (5 bases). Germline loops: CDR1 MNHEY, CDR2 SMNVEV (reference sequence). The CDR3 is 15 amino acids. Trimming left V 3 bases short and J 2 bases short, with 13 bases between. The CDR3 nucleotides are TGTGCCAGCAGTTTCAGCCTCGGGGGAAACACTGAAGCTTTCTTT. Translation: CASSFSLGGNTEAFF.

Of note for this clonotype: Possible read error: a much larger clone is one base away. The chain couples TRBV28 to TRBJ2-7, with 7 bases lining up with TRBD1. Germline V CDR1 and CDR2: MDHEN, SYDVKM. The length of the CDR3 is 15 residues. The J segment lost 2 bases and the V segment lost 5 bases, leaving 9 bases of the junction unmatched. The CDR3 protein is CASSTQDRDPYEQYV. The CDR3 DNA is TGTGCCAGCAGTACCCAAGACAGGGATCCCTACGAGCAGTACGTC.